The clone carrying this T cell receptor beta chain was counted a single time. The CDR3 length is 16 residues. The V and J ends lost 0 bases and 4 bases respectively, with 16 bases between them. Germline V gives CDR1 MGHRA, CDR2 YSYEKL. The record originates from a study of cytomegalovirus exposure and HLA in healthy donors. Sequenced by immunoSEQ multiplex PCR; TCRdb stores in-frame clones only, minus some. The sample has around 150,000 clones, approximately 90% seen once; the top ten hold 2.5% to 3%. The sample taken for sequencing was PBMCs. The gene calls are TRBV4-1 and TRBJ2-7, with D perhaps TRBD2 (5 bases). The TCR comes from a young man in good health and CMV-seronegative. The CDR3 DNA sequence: TGCGCCAGCAGCCAAGATGGGTCCCTTCGGGGTTACGAGCAGTACGTC. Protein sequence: CASSQDGSLRGYEQYV.